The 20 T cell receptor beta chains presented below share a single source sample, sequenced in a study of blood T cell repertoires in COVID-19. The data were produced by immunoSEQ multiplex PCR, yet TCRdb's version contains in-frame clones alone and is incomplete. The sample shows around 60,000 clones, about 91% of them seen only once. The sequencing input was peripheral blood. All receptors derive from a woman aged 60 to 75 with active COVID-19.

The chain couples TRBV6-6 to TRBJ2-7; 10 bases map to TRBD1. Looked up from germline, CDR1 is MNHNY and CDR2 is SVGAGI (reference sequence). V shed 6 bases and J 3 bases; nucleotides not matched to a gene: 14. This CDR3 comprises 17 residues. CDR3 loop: CASSRQGAWGGRYEQYF. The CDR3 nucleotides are TGTGCCAGCAGCCGACAGGGGGCGTGGGGGGGCCGCTACGAGCAGTACTTC.

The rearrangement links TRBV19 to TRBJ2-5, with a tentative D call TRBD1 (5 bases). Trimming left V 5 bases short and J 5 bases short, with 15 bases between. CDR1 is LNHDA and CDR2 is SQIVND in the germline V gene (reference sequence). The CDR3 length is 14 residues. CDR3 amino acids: CASSPTGRVETQYF. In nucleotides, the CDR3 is TGTGCCAGTAGTCCCACGGGCAGGGTCGAGACCCAGTACTTC.

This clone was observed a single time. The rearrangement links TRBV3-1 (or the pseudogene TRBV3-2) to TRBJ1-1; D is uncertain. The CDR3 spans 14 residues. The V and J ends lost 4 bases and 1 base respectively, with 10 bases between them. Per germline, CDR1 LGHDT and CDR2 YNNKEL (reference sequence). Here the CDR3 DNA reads TGTGCCAGCAGCCGGGCTTATGAGAACACTGAAGCTTTCTTT. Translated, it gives CASSRAYENTEAFF.

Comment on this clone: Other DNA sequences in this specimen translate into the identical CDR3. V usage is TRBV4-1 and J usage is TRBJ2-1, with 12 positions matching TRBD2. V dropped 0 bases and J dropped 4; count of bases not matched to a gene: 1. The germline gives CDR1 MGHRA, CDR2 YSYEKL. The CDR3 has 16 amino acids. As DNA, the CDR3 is TGCGCCAGCAGCCAAGAACTAGCGGGGGGTTACAATGAGCAGTTCTTC. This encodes CASSQELAGGYNEQFF.

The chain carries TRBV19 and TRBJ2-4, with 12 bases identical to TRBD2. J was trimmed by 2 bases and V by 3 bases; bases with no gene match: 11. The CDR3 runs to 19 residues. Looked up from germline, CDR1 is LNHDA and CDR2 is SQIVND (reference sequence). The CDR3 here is CASSIASGGADGTKNIQYF. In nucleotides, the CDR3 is TGTGCCAGTAGTATCGCTAGCGGGGGGGCCGATGGGACCAAAAACATTCAGTACTTC.

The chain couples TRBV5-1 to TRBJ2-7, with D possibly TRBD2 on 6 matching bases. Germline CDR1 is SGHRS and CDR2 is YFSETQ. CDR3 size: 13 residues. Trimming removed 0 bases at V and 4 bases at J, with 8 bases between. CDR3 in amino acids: CASSLVGRYEQYF. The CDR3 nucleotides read TGCGCCAGCAGCTTGGTTGGGAGGTACGAGCAGTACTTC.

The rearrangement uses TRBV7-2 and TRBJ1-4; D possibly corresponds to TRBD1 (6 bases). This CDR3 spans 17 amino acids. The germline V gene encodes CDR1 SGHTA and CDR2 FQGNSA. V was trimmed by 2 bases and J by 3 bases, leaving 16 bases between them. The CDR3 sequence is CASSLRGVGGANEKLFF. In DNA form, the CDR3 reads TGTGCCAGCAGCTTAAGGGGGGTCGGGGGGGCTAATGAAAAACTGTTTTTT.

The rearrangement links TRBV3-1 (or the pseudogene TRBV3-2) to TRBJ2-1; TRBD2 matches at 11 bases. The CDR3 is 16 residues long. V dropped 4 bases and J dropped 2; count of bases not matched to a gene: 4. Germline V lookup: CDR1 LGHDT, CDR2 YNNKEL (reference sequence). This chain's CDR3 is CASSRSGGAAYNEQFF. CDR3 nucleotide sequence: TGTGCCAGCAGCCGTAGCGGGGGGGCCGCCTACAATGAGCAGTTCTTC.

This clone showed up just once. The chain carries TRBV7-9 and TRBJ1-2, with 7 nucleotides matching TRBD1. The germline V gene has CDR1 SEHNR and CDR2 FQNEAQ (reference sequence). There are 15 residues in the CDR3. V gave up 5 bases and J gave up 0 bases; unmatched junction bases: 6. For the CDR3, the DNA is TGTGCCAGCAGCGCTCGACAGGGTACTAACTATGGCTACACCTTC. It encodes CASSARQGTNYGYTF. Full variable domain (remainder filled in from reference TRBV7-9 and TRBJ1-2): DTGVSQNPRHKITKRGQNVTFRCDPISEHNRLYWYRQTLGQGPEFLTYFQNEAQLEKSRLLSDRFSAERPKGSFSTLEIQRTEQGDSAMYLCASSARQGTNYGYTFGSGTRLTVV.

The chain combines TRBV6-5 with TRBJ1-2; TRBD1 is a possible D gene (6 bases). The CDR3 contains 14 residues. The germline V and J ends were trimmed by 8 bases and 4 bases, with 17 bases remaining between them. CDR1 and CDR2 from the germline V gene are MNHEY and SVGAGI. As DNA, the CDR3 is TGTGCCAGCGCATACTCGGACAGCTCCTATGGCTACACCTTC. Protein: CASAYSDSSYGYTF.

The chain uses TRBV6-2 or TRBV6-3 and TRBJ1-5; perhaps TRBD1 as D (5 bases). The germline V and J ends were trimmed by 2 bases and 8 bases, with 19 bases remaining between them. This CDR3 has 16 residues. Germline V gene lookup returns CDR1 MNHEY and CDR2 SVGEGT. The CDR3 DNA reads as TGTGCCAGCAGTTACCAGACAGCTTCTGTTGGGGAGCCCCAGCATTTT. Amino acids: CASSYQTASVGEPQHF.

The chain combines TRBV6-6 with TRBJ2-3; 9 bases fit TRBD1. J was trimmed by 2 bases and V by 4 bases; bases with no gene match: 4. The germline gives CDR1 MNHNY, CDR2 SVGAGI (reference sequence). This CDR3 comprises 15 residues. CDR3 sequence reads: CASSWDRDNTDTQYF. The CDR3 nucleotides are TGTGCCAGCAGTTGGGACAGGGATAACACAGATACGCAGTATTTT.

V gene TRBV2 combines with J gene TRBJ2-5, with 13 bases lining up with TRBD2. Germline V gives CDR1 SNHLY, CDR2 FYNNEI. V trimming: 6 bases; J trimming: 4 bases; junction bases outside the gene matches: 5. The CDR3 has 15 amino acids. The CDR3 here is CASRILAGGRETQYF. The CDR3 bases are TGTGCCAGCAGGATACTAGCGGGGGGGCGAGAGACCCAGTACTTC.

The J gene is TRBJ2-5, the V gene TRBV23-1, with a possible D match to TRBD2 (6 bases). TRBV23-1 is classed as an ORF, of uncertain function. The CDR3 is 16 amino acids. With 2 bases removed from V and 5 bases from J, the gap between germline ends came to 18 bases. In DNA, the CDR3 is TGCGCCAGCAGTCAACCGGGGGACCCGACGAGGGAGACCCAGTACTTC. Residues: CASSQPGDPTRETQYF.

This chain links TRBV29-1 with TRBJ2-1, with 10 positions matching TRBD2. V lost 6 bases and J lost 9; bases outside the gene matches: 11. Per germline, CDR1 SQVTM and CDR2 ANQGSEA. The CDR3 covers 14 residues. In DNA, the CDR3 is TGCAGCGTAAATTGGCTAGCGGGGGCGAGTGAGCAGTTCTTC. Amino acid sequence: CSVNWLAGASEQFF.

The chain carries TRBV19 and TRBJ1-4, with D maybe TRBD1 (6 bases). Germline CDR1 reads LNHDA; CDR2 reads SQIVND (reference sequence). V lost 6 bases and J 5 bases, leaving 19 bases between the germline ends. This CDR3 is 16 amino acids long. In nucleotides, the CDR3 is TGTGCCAGTAGCCTCCGGACAGTTCCGAAAAATGAAAAACTGTTTTTT. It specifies CASSLRTVPKNEKLFF.

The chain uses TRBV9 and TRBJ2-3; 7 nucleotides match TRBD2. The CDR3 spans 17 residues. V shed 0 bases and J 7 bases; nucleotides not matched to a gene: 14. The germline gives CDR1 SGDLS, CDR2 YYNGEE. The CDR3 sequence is CASSVDAGTTPPYTQYF. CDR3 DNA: TGTGCCAGCAGCGTAGACGCCGGGACTACTCCCCCCTATACGCAGTATTTT.

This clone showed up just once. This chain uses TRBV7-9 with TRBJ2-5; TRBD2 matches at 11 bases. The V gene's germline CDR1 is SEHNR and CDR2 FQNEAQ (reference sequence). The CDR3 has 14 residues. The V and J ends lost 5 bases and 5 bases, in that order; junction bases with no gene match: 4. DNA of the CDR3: TGTGCCAGCAGCCCCCGGACTAGCGGGGAGACCCAGTACTTC. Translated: CASSPRTSGETQYF.

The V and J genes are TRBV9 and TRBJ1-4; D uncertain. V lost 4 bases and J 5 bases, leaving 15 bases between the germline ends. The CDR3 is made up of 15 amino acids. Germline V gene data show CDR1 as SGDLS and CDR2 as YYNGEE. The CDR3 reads CASSISGVSNEKLFF. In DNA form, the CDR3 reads TGTGCCAGCAGCATATCCGGGGTATCAAATGAAAAACTGTTTTTT.

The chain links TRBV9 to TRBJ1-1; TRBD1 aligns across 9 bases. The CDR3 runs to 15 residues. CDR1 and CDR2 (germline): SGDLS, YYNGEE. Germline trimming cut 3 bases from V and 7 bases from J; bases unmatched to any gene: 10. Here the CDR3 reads CASSAGPGQGGEAFF. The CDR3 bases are TGTGCCAGCAGCGCGGGACCGGGACAGGGCGGTGAAGCTTTCTTT.